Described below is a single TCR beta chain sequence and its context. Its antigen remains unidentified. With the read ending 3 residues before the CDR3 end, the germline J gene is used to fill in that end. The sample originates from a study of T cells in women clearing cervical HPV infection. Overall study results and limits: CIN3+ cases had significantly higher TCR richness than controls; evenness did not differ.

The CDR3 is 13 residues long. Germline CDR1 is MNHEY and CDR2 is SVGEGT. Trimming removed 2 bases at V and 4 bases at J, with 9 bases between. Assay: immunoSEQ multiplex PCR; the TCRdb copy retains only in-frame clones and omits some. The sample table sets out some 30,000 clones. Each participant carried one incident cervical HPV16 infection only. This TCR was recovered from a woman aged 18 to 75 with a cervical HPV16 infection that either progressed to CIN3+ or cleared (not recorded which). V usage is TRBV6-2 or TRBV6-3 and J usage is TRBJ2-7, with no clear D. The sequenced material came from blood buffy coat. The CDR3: CASSYPPRYEQYF. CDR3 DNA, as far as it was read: TGTGCCAGCAGTTACCCCCCTCGGTACGAG.